Below, one T cell receptor beta chain is given with its context. Its antigen specificity is not known. The source of the sample is a study of T cell clusters in autoimmune cytopenias (dated by TCRdb to about 2019). As for the study more broadly: Healthy donor controls had a mean age of almost 57 years and a median age of approximately 59 years, with about half of the roughly 45 female. A median TRB sequencing depth of around 53,000 reads per sample was reached, and a median of around 2,300 distinct TRB clonotypes per sample was obtained. In autoimmune cytopenia patients, peripheral blood TRB and IGH repertoires were sequenced during active disease and over treatment follow-up, together with healthy, CLL and autoimmune hepatitis controls. The goal of the study was to find out whether patients with autoimmune cytopenia have a disease-specific immune repertoire signature that could be used as a blood-based biomarker. For primary cytopenia the controls were some 25 age-matched healthy donors, whereas for secondary cytopenia the controls were 13 to 15 age-matched CLL patients. The comparison group for autoimmune hepatitis repertoires was more than 20 healthy donors matched for age and sex.

For each sample, TRB amplification used 250 ng of peripheral blood genomic DNA, equal to roughly 38,000 genome equivalents. Multiplex PCR with a touch-down protocol amplified TRB rearrangements, with the TRB-A and TRB-B primer pools combined in a single tube. Illumina adapters and sample indices were added to the amplicons through two consecutive PCR reactions performed with Phusion HS II polymerase. After gel purification with the NucleoSpin Gel and PCR Clean-up kit, the amplicons were quantified by Qubit and checked for quality on an Agilent 2100 Bioanalyzer. Sequencing of the libraries was performed on an Illumina MiSeq with 600-cycle, single-indexed, paired-end runs. Concerning the study's data processing: TRB reads were aligned and assembled with MiXCR version 2.1.12 using the default MiXCR reference library. Each unique CDR3 nucleotide sequence defined a clone, and only productive sequences with at least two reads were analysed. To assess repertoire diversity, an R script computed alpha-parameterized diversity profiles (alpha 0 to 5), which included the Shannon (alpha 1) and Simpson (alpha 2) indices. The tcR package was used to compute combinatorial TRB VJ usage, which was then compared between cohorts by principal component analysis with ade4. GLIPH clustering of TCRbeta CDR3s was carried out on cohort pairs matched by age and read depth, and cluster frequencies were compared by Wilcoxon test. The reads were reprocessed in TCRdb, with one entry per CDR3 protein sequence and no accompanying DNA. TCRdb, rather than the study authors, made the V and J calls. This sample's table carries over 6,000 distinct CDR3 sequences. Together, the top ten hold 25% to 35% of the sample.

Summary of the overall study and its limitations: TRB repertoire shifts, with less even repertoires observed in secondary cytopenia and CLL, were mostly attributed to lymphoma bias rather than autoimmunity. GLIPH results suggested that primary autoimmune cytopenia patients were missing physiological T cell clusters, with around 51 clusters found only in healthy donors compared with 15 to 20 found only in patients. The T cell clusters were only ever defined in silico, so experimental validation of their functional role was still needed. In the comparison of secondary cytopenia with CLL, no cluster-lack signature showed up, apparently because the dominant lymphoma-associated repertoire masked the signature. About 3.2-fold more exclusive TRB clusters were observed in healthy donors than in active autoimmune hepatitis patients, consistent with an autoimmunity-wide signature.

The CDR3, cysteine through phenylalanine, is 16 amino acids long. A DNA sequence was not provided. From the germline V gene, CDR1 is MNHEY and CDR2 is SVGAGI. These sequences were also reported in another study, on T cell repertoires in aging, cancer and after chemotherapy. The second study's authors report: Donors spanned six age groups from 30 or younger to 70 or older, with at least three individuals per group. Control TCR repertoires from healthy donors were recorded over several months to years, and clear clonal overlap was observed across re-sampling. In total, the full dataset held about 8.8 million TCR reads. Compared with age-matched healthy donors, untreated patients with hematological or solid cancers had significantly lower TCR diversity and higher clonality in blood. Declining TCR diversity with age in healthy donors was mainly explained by loss of richness; in cancer patients, loss of evenness also contributed. In both cancer cohorts, the median generation probability rose over the chemotherapy interval, which suggests that the repertoire was reconstituted through rebound thymic output. The authors noted that the repertoire data do not allow conclusions about immunological memory after chemotherapy. The study profiled peripheral blood TCR beta repertoires from healthy donors and cancer patients to examine immunoaging and T cell reconstitution after chemotherapy. A cohort of 200 to 250 cancer patients (over 90 with hematological and approximately 120 with solid cancers) was assembled, and 95 to 100 healthy donors were included as a reference group. Processing of the TRB sequences was carried out with MiXCR versions 2.12 and 3.0.5. Shannon diversity, evenness, clonality (one minus evenness), and alpha-parameterized diversity profiles from alpha 0 to 5 were included as repertoire metrics. The IGoR algorithm was used to compute generation probabilities of clones in paired pre- and post-chemotherapy samples.

This receptor was obtained from a human donor in good health. The chain is made from TRBV6-5 and TRBJ2-1; TCRdb outputs TRBD1, but without DNA this stays unchecked. The sample consisted of peripheral blood. The encoded CDR3 is CASSQSSGGRYNEQFF.